The T cell receptor beta chain under discussion was sequenced for a study of control samples from healthy donors and cancer patients. This clone was picked up one time. Sequencing was performed with immunoSEQ multiplex PCR; in TCRdb, only in-frame clones are kept and a portion is missing. The sample yields approximately 170,000 clones, 80% to 95% seen once. The TCR comes from a woman in her twenties or thirties in good health. Sequenced sample: blood.

The CDR3 region has the DNA TGCGCCAGCAGCCTCGATATCGGGCTGACCTACGAGCAGTACTTC. Translating gives CASSLDIGLTYEQYF. The chain uses TRBV5-1 and TRBJ2-7; D gene ambiguous. This CDR3 region has 15 residues. The V gene's germline CDR1 is SGHRS and CDR2 YFSETQ. V lost 4 bases and J lost 2, with 16 bases in between.